One sample yielded the 31 T cell receptor beta chains listed below, sequenced in a study of T cells in localized non-small cell lung cancer. The data were produced by immunoSEQ multiplex PCR, yet TCRdb's version contains in-frame clones alone and is incomplete. This sample yields 60,000 to 65,000 clones, of which roughly 90% are seen a single time; around 1.8% belongs to the top ten. The source material was peripheral blood, sampled before any cancer treatment. These receptors all stem from a woman between 35 and 75 years old with stage I lung adenocarcinoma.

The V and J genes are TRBV9 and TRBJ1-6; maybe TRBD1 (5 bases). The CDR3 is 17 amino acids. V lost 0 bases and J 0 bases, leaving 10 bases between the germline ends. Germline CDR1 SGDLS, CDR2 YYNGEE. CDR3 sequence: CASSVAHRSSYNSPLHF. The CDR3 coding sequence is TGTGCCAGCAGCGTAGCCCACAGGAGCTCCTATAATTCACCCCTCCACTTT.

This chain links TRBV6-5 with TRBJ2-7; 10 nucleotides line up with TRBD1. The V gene's germline CDR1 is MNHEY and CDR2 SVGAGI. The CDR3 runs to 15 residues. Trimming took 2 bases from V and 2 from J; bases not matched to a gene: 3. CDR3 DNA sequence: TGTGCCAGCAGTTACCGTGGACAGGGGGCCTACGAGCAGTACTTC. Encoded protein: CASSYRGQGAYEQYF.

This chain uses TRBV30 with TRBJ2-5; 12 bases are a match to TRBD2. Germline V lookup: CDR1 GTSNPN, CDR2 SVGIG (reference sequence). The CDR3 has 14 residues. With V trimmed by 6 bases and J by 1 base, 3 bases remained unmatched. The CDR3 sequence is CACRTSGIQETQYF. In DNA form, the CDR3 reads TGTGCCTGCCGGACTAGCGGGATCCAAGAGACCCAGTACTTC.

The chain has TRBV10-2 and TRBJ1-1, with unresolved D. From germline, CDR1 is WSHSY and CDR2 SAAADI. Trimming left V 4 bases short and J 2 bases short, with 5 bases between. The CDR3 totals 12 residues. In nucleotides, the CDR3 is TGCGCCAGCAGTGTTGTTAACACTGAAGCTTTCTTT. It encodes CASSVVNTEAFF.

This rearrangement joins TRBV4-2 to TRBJ1-6, with unresolved D. From germline, CDR1 is LGHNA and CDR2 YNFKEQ. The V gene lost 0 bases and the J gene lost 1 base, with 19 bases spanning the gap. The CDR3 loop spans 20 amino acids. CDR3 nucleotides: TGTGCCAGCAGCCAAGAGGGGAGGCAGCCTAGTAGGTCCTATAATTCACCCCTCCACTTT. The encoded protein is CASSQEGRQPSRSYNSPLHF.

The chain recombines TRBV7-2 with TRBJ2-1; tentative D call: TRBD2 (5 bases). The V end was cut by 5 bases, the J end by 4 bases, with 12 bases between. Germline CDR1 is SGHTA and CDR2 is FQGNSA. The CDR3 is 14 residues long. CDR3 nucleotide sequence: TGTGCCAGCAGCGCGGACTTCCCATACAATGAGCAGTTCTTC. It specifies CASSADFPYNEQFF. Variable domain in full (rest from reference TRBV7-2 and TRBJ2-1): GAGVSQSPSNKVTEKGKDVELRCDPISGHTALYWYRQSLGQGLEFLIYFQGNSAPDKSGLPSDRFSAERTGGSVSTLTIQRTQQEDSAVYLCASSADFPYNEQFFGPGTRLTVL.

The V and J genes are TRBV29-1 and TRBJ1-2; weak D call: TRBD1 (5 bases). Germline CDR1 reads SQVTM; CDR2 reads ANQGSEA. The V end was cut by 6 bases, the J end by 4 bases, with 15 bases between. The CDR3 loop spans 13 amino acids. CDR3 sequence reads: CSVSGVSSYGYTF. CDR3 in DNA: TGCAGCGTGTCGGGGGTAAGCAGCTATGGCTACACCTTC.

This clone appeared once. V gene TRBV7-3 combines with J gene TRBJ2-5; the D is unclear. This CDR3 contains 13 residues. CDR1 SGHTA and CDR2 FQGTGA come from the germline V gene. V lost 0 bases, J lost 0 bases, and 2 bases lay in between. CDR3 bases: TGTGCCAGCAGCTTAACCTACCAAGAGACCCAGTACTTC. It specifies CASSLTYQETQYF.

V and J are TRBV6-5 and TRBJ1-2, with D uncertain. The CDR3 runs 15 residues. Germline V gene lookup returns CDR1 MNHEY and CDR2 SVGAGI. Deletions cut 6 bases from V and 2 bases from J, with 16 bases between. The CDR3 coding sequence is TGTGCCAGCAGCCGTGCCCCTACAGAGAACTATGGCTACACCTTC. It codes for CASSRAPTENYGYTF.

The rearrangement joins TRBV5-5 to TRBJ2-1; no firm D call. The germline gives CDR1 SGHKS, CDR2 YYEKEE (reference sequence). This CDR3 contains 12 residues. V shed 3 bases and J shed 7 bases, with 8 bases lying between them. CDR3 sequence (DNA): TGTGCCAGCAGCTATAGTGGGAATGAGCAGTTCTTC. This translates into CASSYSGNEQFF.

A single count supports this clone. The rearrangement links TRBV4-3 to TRBJ2-2; 9 positions agree with TRBD2. The CDR3 is 16 residues long. J lost 3 bases, V lost 3 bases, and 5 bases had no gene match. Germline lookup yields CDR1 LGHNA and CDR2 YSLEER. The CDR3 region is CASSQVAGADTGELFF. The CDR3 bases are TGCGCCAGCAGCCAGGTAGCGGGAGCTGACACCGGGGAGCTGTTTTTT.

This chain links TRBV7-2 with TRBJ2-5, with 8 positions matching TRBD2. CDR3 length: 15 amino acids. V lost 1 base, J lost 4 bases, and 5 bases stayed unmatched. Germline V gene lookup returns CDR1 SGHTA and CDR2 FQGNSA. The CDR3: CASSLVGLAGETQYF. The CDR3 DNA reads TGTGCCAGCAGCTTAGTTGGACTAGCCGGAGAGACCCAGTACTTC.

This clone was recorded once. The J gene is TRBJ2-2, the V gene TRBV9; no definite D call. Germline V lookup: CDR1 SGDLS, CDR2 YYNGEE. The CDR3 is 12 amino acids. The ends were cut back, 4 bases at V and 6 bases at J, with 7 bases in the middle. The CDR3 nucleotides read TGTGCCAGCAGCCACGACGCCGGGGAGCTGTTTTTT. Residues: CASSHDAGELFF.

The chain recombines TRBV5-5 with TRBJ1-1; no reliable D call. V lost 3 bases and J 4 bases, leaving 22 bases between the germline ends. The CDR3 length is 17 residues. Per the germline V gene, CDR1 is SGHKS and CDR2 is YYEKEE (reference sequence). The CDR3 nucleotides read TGTGCCAGCAGCTCCTATAGCAGACTTACCGACGGCACTGAAGCTTTCTTT. Protein product: CASSSYSRLTDGTEAFF.

Here the CDR3 reads CASGRTGGTEAFF. CDR3 nucleotides: TGTGCCAGCGGCCGGACAGGGGGGACTGAAGCTTTCTTT. The chain uses TRBV27 and TRBJ1-1; 10 positions agree with TRBD1. Germline lookup yields CDR1 MNHEY and CDR2 SMNVEV (reference sequence). This CDR3 comprises 13 residues. After removal of 8 bases from V and 5 bases from J, the junction contained 5 bases not matched to a gene.

This clone is a singleton in its sample. The chain couples TRBV6-5 to TRBJ1-3, with D uncertain. Trimming took off 5 bases at V and 1 base at J, with 12 bases between the two ends. The CDR3 totals 15 residues. Germline CDR1 reads MNHEY; CDR2 reads SVGAGI. The chain's CDR3 is CASSPDSRSGNTIYF. The CDR3 DNA is TGTGCCAGCAGTCCCGACTCCAGGTCTGGAAACACCATATATTTT.

This rearrangement joins TRBV6-6 to TRBJ1-2; D is ambiguous. The germline V gene encodes CDR1 MNHNY and CDR2 SVGAGI (reference sequence). The V end lost 4 bases, the J end lost 5 bases, and 11 bases lay between the germline ends. This CDR3 is 13 amino acids long. CDR3 DNA: TGTGCCAGCAGTTCCCCGTCCGGTTATGGCTACACCTTC. It specifies CASSSPSGYGYTF.

The chain carries TRBV6-5 and TRBJ2-7; 13 bases line up with TRBD2. Germline-derived CDR1 and CDR2 are MNHEY and SVGAGI. The junction had 6 bases not matched to a gene; V was cut back by 8 bases and J by 2 bases. CDR3 length: 15 residues. This CDR3 is CASRPGTSGAYEQYF. The DNA of the CDR3 is TGTGCCAGCCGGCCAGGGACTAGCGGGGCCTACGAGCAGTACTTC.

The chain is built from TRBV28 and TRBJ1-1, with 10 bases lining up with TRBD1. There are 15 residues in the CDR3. The ends lost 2 bases at V and 7 bases at J; junction bases unmatched: 7. The germline V gene has CDR1 MDHEN and CDR2 SYDVKM. CDR3 residues: CASSLPLGTGVEAFF. As DNA, the CDR3 is TGTGCCAGCAGTTTACCGTTAGGGACAGGGGTTGAAGCTTTCTTT.

The J gene is TRBJ1-1, the V gene TRBV27; D not resolved. The germline V gene has CDR1 MNHEY and CDR2 SMNVEV (reference sequence). The V gene lost 6 bases and the J gene lost 3 bases, with 11 bases spanning the gap. The CDR3 is 13 amino acids. The CDR3 sequence: CASSRDKYTEAFF. The CDR3 nucleotides are TGTGCCAGCAGCCGCGACAAGTACACTGAAGCTTTCTTT.

The chain employs TRBV9 and TRBJ2-3; the D is unclear. The CDR3 covers 14 residues. The germline CDR1 and CDR2 sequences are SGDLS and YYNGEE. V shed 4 bases and J shed 1 base, with 10 bases lying between them. CDR3 nucleotides: TGTGCCAGCAGCCCCCAGACCCGCACAGATACGCAGTATTTT. Amino acid sequence: CASSPQTRTDTQYF. The full variable domain, in which reference TRBV9 and TRBJ2-3 provide the parts outside the CDR3, is DSGVTQTPKHLITATGQRVTLRCSPRSGDLSVYWYQQSLDQGLQFLIQYYNGEERAKGNILERFSAQQFPDLHSELNLSSLELGDSALYFCASSPQTRTDTQYFGPGTRLTVL.

This rearrangement joins TRBV5-8 to TRBJ2-2; 8 bases are shared with TRBD1. The CDR3 runs to 16 residues. From germline, CDR1 is SGHTS and CDR2 YDEGEE. J was trimmed by 5 bases and V by 4 bases; bases with no gene match: 10. The CDR3 DNA is TGTGCCAGCAGCCCCCCACGGACAGGGCGGACCGGGGAGCTGTTTTTT. This sequence encodes CASSPPRTGRTGELFF.

This clone was observed a single time. The chain carries TRBV4-3 and TRBJ2-6, with no clear D. The CDR3 length is 14 residues. Germline loops: CDR1 LGHNA, CDR2 YSLEER. The V and J ends lost 2 bases and 3 bases respectively, with 5 bases between them. CDR3 region: CASSQPGGANVLTF. CDR3 nucleotide sequence: TGCGCCAGCAGCCAACCCGGTGGGGCCAACGTCCTGACTTTC.

The chain couples TRBV11-3 to TRBJ2-1; 12 bases fit TRBD2. CDR3 length: 16 amino acids. Germline V gene sequence: CDR1 SGHNT, CDR2 YENEEA. The V and J ends lost 5 bases and 9 bases, in that order; junction bases with no gene match: 11. CDR3 nucleotides: TGTGCCAGCAGCCCGGGGGCTAGCGGGAGGGCTGTTGAGCAGTTCTTC. Translating gives CASSPGASGRAVEQFF.

This clone was detected a few times. This chain links TRBV28 with TRBJ1-2; D gene ambiguous. The germline V gene encodes CDR1 MDHEN and CDR2 SYDVKM. This CDR3 has 13 residues. The V gene lost 5 bases and the J gene lost 8 bases, with 15 bases spanning the gap. This CDR3 is CASSPDSGGGYTF. The CDR3 DNA sequence: TGTGCCAGCAGTCCTGATTCGGGAGGCGGCTACACCTTC.

The gene calls are TRBV9 and TRBJ2-3, with D possibly being TRBD1 or TRBD2 (6 bases each). The V end was cut by 2 bases, the J end by 1 base, with 20 bases between. The germline CDR1 and CDR2 sequences are SGDLS and YYNGEE. The CDR3 sequence is 18 residues long. CDR3 sequence (DNA): TGTGCCAGCAGCGTGAGGGGGAGCGCCGGAGGGGGCACAGATACGCAGTATTTT. It codes for CASSVRGSAGGGTDTQYF. Together with reference TRBV9 and TRBJ2-3, the CDR3 gives the full variable domain: DSGVTQTPKHLITATGQRVTLRCSPRSGDLSVYWYQQSLDQGLQFLIQYYNGEERAKGNILERFSAQQFPDLHSELNLSSLELGDSALYFCASSVRGSAGGGTDTQYFGPGTRLTVL.

The chain recombines TRBV11-2 with TRBJ1-3; unclear D gene. The V end lost 2 bases, the J end lost 4 bases, and 12 bases lay between the germline ends. This CDR3 has 15 amino acids. The germline V gene has CDR1 SGHAT and CDR2 FQNNGV. The CDR3 bases are TGTGCCAGCAGCTTATGGGGTCTCGTCGGAAACACCATATATTTT. Translating it yields CASSLWGLVGNTIYF.

The chain carries TRBV7-7 and TRBJ2-2; TRBD2 is a possible D gene (5 bases). The germline V gene has CDR1 SSHAT and CDR2 FNYEAQ (reference sequence). The CDR3 runs to 15 residues. With 8 bases removed from V and 2 bases from J, the gap between germline ends came to 15 bases. In nucleotides, the CDR3 is TGTGCCAGCGGACTCCATGAGGAAAACACCGGGGAGCTGTTTTTT. It specifies CASGLHEENTGELFF. The whole variable domain, remainder taken from reference TRBV7-7 and TRBJ2-2, is GAGVSQSPRYKVTKRGQDVTLRCDPISSHATLYWYQQALGQGPEFLTYFNYEAQPDKSGLPSDRFSAERPEGSISTLTIQRTEQRDSAMYRCASGLHEENTGELFFGEGSRLTVL.

The chain couples TRBV9 to TRBJ1-1, with 8 nucleotides matching TRBD1. Germline CDR1 SGDLS, CDR2 YYNGEE. This CDR3 is built from 16 residues. The J segment lost 5 bases and the V segment lost 3 bases, leaving 12 bases of the junction unmatched. CDR3 in DNA: TGTGCCAGCAGCGCAGGAGGAGGACAGGGAGAAACTGAAGCTTTCTTT. Its protein is CASSAGGGQGETEAFF.

The chain carries TRBV18 and TRBJ1-5, with 9 positions matching TRBD1. The CDR3 is made up of 15 amino acids. The germline V gene encodes CDR1 KGHSH and CDR2 LQKENI. Germline trimming cut 2 bases from V and 5 bases from J; bases unmatched to any gene: 4. The CDR3, as DNA: TGTGCCAGCTCACCAAGTACAGGGGGCGATCAGCCCCAGCATTTT. Protein: CASSPSTGGDQPQHF.

V is TRBV7-9 and J is TRBJ1-2; D uncertain. Trimming stripped 1 base from V and 4 bases from J, with 10 bases between. Germline V CDR1 and CDR2: SEHNR, FQNEAQ (reference sequence). The CDR3 consists of 14 residues. The CDR3 coding sequence is TGTGCCAGCAGCTTAGGGGAAGGCAGCTATGGCTACACCTTC. It encodes CASSLGEGSYGYTF.